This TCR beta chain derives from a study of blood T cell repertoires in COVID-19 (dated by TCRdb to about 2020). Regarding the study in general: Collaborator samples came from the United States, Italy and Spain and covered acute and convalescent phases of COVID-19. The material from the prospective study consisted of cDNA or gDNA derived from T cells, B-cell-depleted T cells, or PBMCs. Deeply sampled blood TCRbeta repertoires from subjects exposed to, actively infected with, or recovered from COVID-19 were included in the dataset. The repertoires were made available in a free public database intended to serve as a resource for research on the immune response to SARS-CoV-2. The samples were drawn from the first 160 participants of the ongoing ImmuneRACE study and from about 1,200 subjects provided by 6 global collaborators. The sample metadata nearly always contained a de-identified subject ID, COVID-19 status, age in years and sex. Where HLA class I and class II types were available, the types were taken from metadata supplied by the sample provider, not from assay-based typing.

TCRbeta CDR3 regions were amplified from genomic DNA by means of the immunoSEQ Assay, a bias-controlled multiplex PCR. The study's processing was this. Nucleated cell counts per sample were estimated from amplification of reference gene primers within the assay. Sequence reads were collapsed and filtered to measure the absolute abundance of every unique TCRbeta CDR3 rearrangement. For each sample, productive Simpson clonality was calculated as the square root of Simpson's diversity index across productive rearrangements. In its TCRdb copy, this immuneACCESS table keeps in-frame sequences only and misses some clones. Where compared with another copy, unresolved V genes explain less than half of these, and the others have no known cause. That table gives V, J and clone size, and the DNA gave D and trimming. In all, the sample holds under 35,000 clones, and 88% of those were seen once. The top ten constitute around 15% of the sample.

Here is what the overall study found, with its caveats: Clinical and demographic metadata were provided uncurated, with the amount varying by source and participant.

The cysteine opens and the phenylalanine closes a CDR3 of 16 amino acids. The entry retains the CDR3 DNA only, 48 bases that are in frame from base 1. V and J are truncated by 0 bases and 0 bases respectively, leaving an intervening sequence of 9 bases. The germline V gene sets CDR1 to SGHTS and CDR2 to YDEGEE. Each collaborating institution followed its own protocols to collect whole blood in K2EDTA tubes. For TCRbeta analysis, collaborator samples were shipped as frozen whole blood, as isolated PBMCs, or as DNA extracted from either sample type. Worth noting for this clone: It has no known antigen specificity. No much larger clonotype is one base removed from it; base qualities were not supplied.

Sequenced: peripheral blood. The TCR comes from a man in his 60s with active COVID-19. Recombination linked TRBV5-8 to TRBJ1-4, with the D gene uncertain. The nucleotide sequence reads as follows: TGTGCCAGCAGCTTGGTGCTTTCAGCAACTAATGAAAAACTGTTTTTT. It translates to CASSLVLSATNEKLFF.